The 17 T cell receptor beta chains below come from one sample, sequenced in a study of T cell responses to AZD1222 COVID-19 vaccine. This table comes from immunoSEQ multiplex PCR, and its TCRdb copy is limited to in-frame clones, with some not included. The repertoire holds roughly 140,000 clones, with just under 95% as singletons. The sample consisted of peripheral blood, taken on day 0 of AZD1222 vaccination. These receptors all stem from an adult in good health.

Comment on this clone: The germline gene is not matched at one end of the junction; a read error may be the cause. The CDR3 nucleotides are TGTGCCAGTAGTGTAACAGGGGGCCTAGCCCTCTTCTCTGGGGCCAACGTCCTGACTTTC. It is translated as CASSVTGGLALFSGANVLTF. This rearrangement joins TRBV6-1 to TRBJ2-6; TRBD1 matches 9 bases. This CDR3 has 20 residues. CDR1 is MNHNS, CDR2 SASEGT, per germline.

This clone was detected only once. The rearrangement joins TRBV25-1 to TRBJ1-1; possible D gene TRBD1, 6 bases. The CDR3 is made up of 16 amino acids. Germline lookup yields CDR1 MGHDK and CDR2 SYGVNS. Trimming cost V 7 bases and J 0 bases, with 18 bases left between them. The CDR3 DNA reads TGTGCCAGCAAAGAGTCGGGGGGCGCGATGAACACTGAAGCTTTCTTT. This translates into CASKESGGAMNTEAFF.

The chain joins TRBV4-1 to TRBJ2-1; 15 bases line up with TRBD2. J gave up 3 bases and V 1 base, and 7 bases lay outside the gene matches. Per germline, CDR1 MGHRA and CDR2 YSYEKL. The CDR3 is 19 amino acids. CDR3 loop: CASSQGLGTSGRYYNEQFF. The CDR3 DNA follows: TGCGCCAGCAGCCAAGGGCTCGGGACTAGCGGGAGGTACTACAATGAGCAGTTCTTC.

The genes are TRBV29-1 and TRBJ2-7; possible D gene TRBD1, 5 bases. V was shortened by 4 bases and J by 3 bases, with 13 bases between the two germline ends. In germline, CDR1 is SQVTM, CDR2 ANQGSEA. The CDR3 length is 13 residues. CDR3 in DNA: TGCAGCGTTGGTGGGGCAGATCTCTACGAGCAGTACTTC. Its translation: CSVGGADLYEQYF.

V usage is TRBV2 and J usage is TRBJ1-3; weak D call: TRBD1 (5 bases). The CDR3 sequence is 16 residues long. V lost 6 bases and J 3 bases, leaving 18 bases between the germline ends. CDR1 SNHLY and CDR2 FYNNEI come from the germline V gene. The CDR3 region is CASRGGGAPHGNTIYF. The CDR3 region has the DNA TGTGCCAGCAGGGGAGGAGGGGCCCCTCATGGAAACACCATATATTTT.

V gene TRBV24-1 combines with J gene TRBJ1-1; D ambiguous. Trimming left V 1 base short and J 9 bases short, with 11 bases between. CDR1 and CDR2 (germline): KGHDR, SFDVKD. The CDR3 spans 13 residues. The CDR3 DNA reads as TGTGCCACCAGTGATTTAGACCGCGGTAAAGCTTTCTTT. This gives the protein CATSDLDRGKAFF.

The chain carries TRBV5-1 and TRBJ1-6; 10 positions match TRBD1. From germline, CDR1 is SGHRS and CDR2 YFSETQ. This CDR3 comprises 15 residues. Germline trimming cut 2 bases from V and 7 bases from J; bases unmatched to any gene: 3. CDR3 sequence (DNA): TGCGCCAGCAGCTTTGACAGGGGGCGGAATTCACCCCTCCACTTT. The encoded protein is CASSFDRGRNSPLHF.

V is TRBV6-5 and J is TRBJ2-7; D is ambiguous. This CDR3 has 11 amino acids. V dropped 0 bases and J dropped 7 bases, with 4 bases sitting between them. Germline values: CDR1 MNHEY, CDR2 SVGAGI. The CDR3 DNA sequence: TGTGCCAGCAGTTACTCCGGGGAGCAGTACTTC. It codes for CASSYSGEQYF.

As for this clone: The junction differs from germline at one of its ends, possibly a read error. The chain couples TRBV5-1 to TRBJ1-1, with D possibly TRBD1 on 5 matching bases. CDR1 is SGHRS, CDR2 YFSETQ, per germline. The length of the CDR3 is 14 residues. In DNA, the CDR3 is TGCACCAGTCGATCCGCCTACAGGTTAACTGAAGCTTTCTTT. It is translated as CTSRSAYRLTEAFF.

This chain links TRBV28 with TRBJ1-2; D is perhaps TRBD1 (5 bases). Per the germline V gene, CDR1 is MDHEN and CDR2 is SYDVKM. Trimming removed 8 bases at V and 0 bases at J, with 16 bases between. The CDR3 totals 15 residues. CDR3 coding DNA: TGTGCCAGCTTTAGGGGTTGGAGGGCTAACTATGGCTACACCTTC. Protein: CASFRGWRANYGYTF.

CDR3 region: CASRSGSSSDTQYF. CDR3 nucleotides: TGTGCCAGTCGTAGCGGGAGTAGTTCGGATACGCAGTATTTT. The V and J genes are TRBV27 and TRBJ2-3; 9 bases are a match to TRBD2. Per germline, CDR1 MNHEY and CDR2 SMNVEV (reference sequence). V dropped 9 bases and J dropped 6; count of bases not matched to a gene: 10. The CDR3 loop spans 14 amino acids.

CDR3 region: CASSLGGGRTVETQYF. The CDR3, as DNA: TGTGCCAGCAGCTTAGGGGGGGGGAGGACAGTTGAGACCCAGTACTTC. V and J are TRBV7-6 and TRBJ2-5; D might be TRBD2 (7 bases). V lost 1 base and J 5 bases, leaving 17 bases between the germline ends. Germline V CDR1 and CDR2: SGHVS, FNYEAQ. The CDR3 has 16 residues.

The chain recombines TRBV10-3 with TRBJ1-5; tentatively, D is TRBD1 (6 bases). V was clipped by 2 bases and J by 4 bases, with 12 bases between them. CDR3 length equals 15 residues. Germline assignment: CDR1 ENHRY and CDR2 SYGVKD. The CDR3 here is CAISEHQGRNQPQHF. CDR3 in DNA: TGTGCCATCAGTGAGCACCAGGGGCGGAATCAGCCCCAGCATTTT.

This chain's CDR3 is CASSQGASDLWETQYF. The CDR3 coding sequence is TGTGCCAGCAGCCAAGGGGCGAGCGACCTGTGGGAGACCCAGTACTTC. The V call is TRBV3-1 (or the pseudogene TRBV3-2), the J call TRBJ2-5, with D hard to call. Germline-derived CDR1 and CDR2 are LGHDT and YNNKEL (reference sequence). This CDR3 is 16 amino acids long. V lost 1 base to trimming and J lost 5 bases, with 17 bases between them.

This clone was counted a few times. J is TRBJ2-1 and V is TRBV6-2 or TRBV6-3, with D tentatively TRBD1 (6 bases). The germline CDR1 and CDR2 sequences are MNHEY and SVGEGT. This CDR3 has 14 amino acids. Trimming shortened V by 5 bases and J by 2 bases, and 10 bases separated the two germline ends. CDR3 residues: CASSQQGPYNEQFF. CDR3 coding DNA: TGTGCCAGCAGTCAACAGGGACCCTACAATGAGCAGTTCTTC.

This sequence joins TRBV7-2 and TRBJ2-7; 12 bases agree with TRBD2. There are 15 residues in the CDR3. Trimming cost V 0 bases and J 7 bases; bases outside gene matches: 4. Germline lookup yields CDR1 SGHTA and CDR2 FQGNSA. CDR3 sequence (DNA): TGTGCCAGCAGCTTAGCGGGGACTAGCGGGTTAGAGCAGTACTTC. Amino acids: CASSLAGTSGLEQYF.

The gene calls are TRBV7-9 and TRBJ1-4; 7 bases agree with TRBD1. V lost 5 bases to trimming and J lost 9 bases; unmatched junction nucleotides: 12. The germline V gene has CDR1 SEHNR and CDR2 FQNEAQ (reference sequence). The CDR3 is 15 amino acids. The CDR3 region is CASSQQGQRRKKLFF. Written as DNA, the CDR3 is TGTGCCAGCAGCCAACAGGGACAGCGTAGGAAAAAACTGTTTTTT.